The 26 T cell receptor beta chains given below trace back to one sample, sequenced in a study of radiotherapy plus CTLA-4 blockade in lung cancer. Profiling relied on immunoSEQ multiplex PCR, and the TCRdb table lists in-frame clones only, not all of them. The table records more than 50,000 clones, 76% of them present only once. Sequenced material: peripheral blood, taken from a patient treated with radiotherapy plus ipilimumab. The receptor set was obtained from a human donor with non-small cell lung cancer who had a complete response to radiotherapy plus ipilimumab.

V gene TRBV7-9 combines with J gene TRBJ2-1, with D possibly TRBD1 on 5 matching bases. The V gene's germline CDR1 is SEHNR and CDR2 FQNEAQ (reference sequence). The CDR3 spans 13 residues. The V end was cut by 5 bases, the J end by 10 bases, with 15 bases between. The CDR3 coding sequence is TGTGCCAGCAGCGGGGTAGGGGTCATCGAGCAGTTCTTC. Its translation is CASSGVGVIEQFF.

V usage is TRBV10-3 and J usage is TRBJ1-1; a weak D match, TRBD1 (6 bases). The CDR3 totals 14 residues. Germline assignment: CDR1 ENHRY and CDR2 SYGVKD. V was trimmed by 8 bases and J by 3 bases, leaving 16 bases between them. Here the CDR3 reads CAIGSGQRDTEAFF. The CDR3 nucleotides read TGTGCCATCGGAAGCGGACAGAGGGACACTGAAGCTTTCTTT.

This clone was counted only a few times. The chain is built from TRBV16 and TRBJ1-1, with 7 bases matching TRBD1. The germline V gene encodes CDR1 KGHSY and CDR2 FQNENV. This CDR3 has 14 amino acids. V was clipped by 3 bases and J by 5 bases; unmatched bases: 6. As DNA, the CDR3 is TGTGCCAGCAGCCAGGGGTACAGGGGAACTGAAGCTTTCTTT. Translation gives CASSQGYRGTEAFF.

This clone was picked up a small number of times. J is TRBJ1-6 and V is TRBV5-6; a possible D gene is TRBD1 (5 bases). Germline lookup yields CDR1 SGHDT and CDR2 YYEEEE. The CDR3 sequence is 13 residues long. Trimming shortened V by 5 bases and J by 9 bases, and 12 bases separated the two germline ends. The CDR3 loop is CASRAARASPLHF. In DNA form, the CDR3 reads TGTGCCAGCAGGGCCGCCAGGGCTTCACCCCTCCACTTT.

J is TRBJ2-2 and V is TRBV19; 7 bases match TRBD2. Germline assignment: CDR1 LNHDA and CDR2 SQIVND (reference sequence). This CDR3 has 17 residues. After removal of 8 bases from V and 3 bases from J, the junction contained 15 bases not matched to a gene. The CDR3: CASSYLGGRMDTGELFF. CDR3 nucleotide sequence: TGTGCCAGTTCATATCTGGGCGGGAGAATGGACACCGGGGAGCTGTTTTTT.

V and J are TRBV27 and TRBJ1-2; unclear D gene. This CDR3 is 16 amino acids long. Trimming removed 5 bases from V and 2 bases from J, with 18 bases in between. The germline CDR1 and CDR2 sequences are MNHEY and SMNVEV (reference sequence). The CDR3 nucleotides are TGTGCCAGCAGTCGAGGGAGCTCAACGGGAAACTATGGCTACACCTTC. It yields the protein CASSRGSSTGNYGYTF.

The chain couples TRBV18 to TRBJ1-1, with 7 bases fitting TRBD1. V shed 4 bases, J shed 4 bases, and the junction held 9 bases outside the gene matches. Germline assignment: CDR1 KGHSH and CDR2 LQKENI. This CDR3 contains 15 residues. The CDR3 coding sequence is TGTGCCAGCTCACGCCTGACAGGGTTAGGCACTGAAGCTTTCTTT. It specifies CASSRLTGLGTEAFF.

This chain links TRBV9 with TRBJ2-7, with TRBD2 matching over 7 bases. V lost 4 bases and J lost 3; bases outside the gene matches: 10. In germline, CDR1 is SGDLS, CDR2 YYNGEE. The CDR3 is 15 residues long. CDR3 amino acids: CASSPARTSFYEQYF. The CDR3 DNA reads TGTGCCAGCAGCCCGGCCCGGACTAGTTTCTACGAGCAGTACTTC.

V gene TRBV7-2 combines with J gene TRBJ2-5; 11 nucleotides match TRBD2. The CDR3 runs to 18 residues. V gave up 4 bases and J gave up 3 bases; unmatched junction bases: 13. Per germline, CDR1 SGHTA and CDR2 FQGNSA. CDR3 nucleotide sequence: TGTGCCAGCAGCTCCCTAGCTTTAGCGGGGGGGCGAAAAGAGACCCAGTACTTC. The encoded protein is CASSSLALAGGRKETQYF.

V gene TRBV29-1 combines with J gene TRBJ1-2; 7 bases align to TRBD1. The length of the CDR3 is 14 residues. Germline V gene data show CDR1 as SQVTM and CDR2 as ANQGSEA. The trim removed 7 bases at V and 0 bases at J, leaving 8 bases unmatched. The CDR3 loop is CSASTGVANYGYTF. The CDR3 region has the DNA TGCAGCGCTTCAACAGGGGTAGCTAACTATGGCTACACCTTC.

The rearrangement uses TRBV7-6 and TRBJ2-7; 9 bases map to TRBD1. The CDR3 runs to 15 residues. Germline-derived CDR1 and CDR2 are SGHVS and FNYEAQ. V dropped 4 bases and J dropped 6; count of bases not matched to a gene: 10. CDR3 sequence (DNA): TGTGCCAGCAGCTCCCCCCGGGACAGGGCCGGCGAGCAGTACTTC. It specifies CASSSPRDRAGEQYF.

The chain combines TRBV29-1 with TRBJ2-1, with 8 bases fitting TRBD2. V dropped 7 bases and J dropped 7; count of bases not matched to a gene: 12. Germline-derived CDR1 and CDR2 are SQVTM and ANQGSEA. The CDR3 totals 14 residues. Written as DNA, the CDR3 is TGCAGCGGGGTGACAGCGGGAGTGGGAAATGAGCAGTTCTTC. It yields the protein CSGVTAGVGNEQFF.

This clone was seen more than once but under ten times. The CDR3 protein is CASSRTGYGYTF. The CDR3 DNA sequence: TGTGCCAGCAGCCGGACAGGGTATGGCTACACCTTC. The chain links TRBV5-4 to TRBJ1-2, with 8 positions matching TRBD1. With 4 bases clipped from V and 5 bases from J, the junction kept 1 base outside the gene matches. The germline V gene has CDR1 SGHNT and CDR2 YYREEE (reference sequence). CDR3 length: 12 residues.

The rearrangement uses TRBV19 and TRBJ2-2, with 7 positions matching TRBD2. The ends lost 5 bases at V and 4 bases at J; junction bases unmatched: 16. The germline gives CDR1 LNHDA, CDR2 SQIVND (reference sequence). The CDR3 spans 18 residues. CDR3 region: CASSLAGWGGGLTGELFF. The CDR3 region has the DNA TGTGCCAGTAGTCTGGCCGGTTGGGGCGGGGGACTCACCGGGGAGCTGTTTTTT.

V gene TRBV5-6 combines with J gene TRBJ2-2, with TRBD1 as a possible D gene (6 bases). Per the germline V gene, CDR1 is SGHDT and CDR2 is YYEEEE. The CDR3 has 17 residues. V lost 1 base and J lost 6, with 19 bases in between. The CDR3 protein is CASSLSFRQGSSGELFF. The CDR3 DNA is TGTGCCAGCAGCTTGTCATTCCGGCAGGGGAGTTCCGGGGAGCTGTTTTTT.

V is TRBV18 and J is TRBJ1-1, with D hard to call. With 1 base removed from V and 2 bases from J, the gap between germline ends came to 14 bases. CDR1 and CDR2 from the germline V gene are KGHSH and LQKENI. This CDR3 has 16 amino acids. The CDR3 DNA reads as TGTGCCAGCTCACCACGGGTGGGAGACGATAACACTGAAGCTTTCTTT. It yields the protein CASSPRVGDDNTEAFF.

The genes are TRBV19 and TRBJ2-1; D ambiguous. In germline, CDR1 is LNHDA, CDR2 SQIVND (reference sequence). V was clipped by 5 bases and J by 2 bases, with 19 bases between them. The CDR3 spans 17 residues. The CDR3 region has the DNA TGTGCCAGTAGTTCCTCCGTGGTTATGAGCCCCTACAATGAGCAGTTCTTC. It is translated as CASSSSVVMSPYNEQFF. The complete variable domain, with remaining parts taken from reference TRBV19 and TRBJ2-1, reads DGGITQSPKYLFRKEGQNVTLSCEQNLNHDAMYWYRQDPGQGLRLIYYSQIVNDFQKGDIAEGYSVSREKKESFPLTVTSAQKNPTAFYLCASSSSVVMSPYNEQFFGPGTRLTVL.

This clone was seen a few times. The chain combines TRBV6-5 with TRBJ2-5; 9 nucleotides agree with TRBD1. After removal of 6 bases from V and 2 bases from J, the junction contained 4 bases not matched to a gene. This CDR3 contains 14 residues. The germline V gene encodes CDR1 MNHEY and CDR2 SVGAGI. The CDR3: CASRTGGTQETQYF. Here the CDR3 DNA reads TGTGCCAGCAGGACAGGGGGGACACAAGAGACCCAGTACTTC.

V gene TRBV2 combines with J gene TRBJ2-2; 7 bases align to TRBD1. Trimming cost V 5 bases and J 4 bases; bases outside gene matches: 19. Germline CDR1 and CDR2: SNHLY and FYNNEI. CDR3 length equals 19 residues. The CDR3 loop is CASSSPATGPMVITGELFF. The CDR3 DNA sequence: TGTGCCAGCAGTTCCCCCGCGACAGGGCCGATGGTTATCACCGGGGAGCTGTTTTTT.

In this sample, this clone turned up once. The rearrangement uses TRBV2 and TRBJ1-2, with D perhaps matching TRBD1 (6 bases). The length of the CDR3 is 12 residues. Looked up from germline, CDR1 is SNHLY and CDR2 is FYNNEI. Trimming took 8 bases from V and 4 from J, leaving 11 bases between them. The CDR3, as DNA: TGTGCCAGCCGCGGACAGATCTATGGCTACACCTTC. Translation: CASRGQIYGYTF.

The chain uses TRBV5-4 and TRBJ2-2, with D unclear. Germline V lookup: CDR1 SGHNT, CDR2 YYREEE (reference sequence). Trimming stripped 3 bases from V and 5 bases from J, with 8 bases between. This CDR3 spans 13 amino acids. The CDR3 is CASSSQWTGELFF. Written as DNA, the CDR3 is TGTGCCAGCAGCTCCCAGTGGACCGGGGAGCTGTTTTTT. Looking up the rest from reference TRBV5-4 and TRBJ2-2 gives the full variable domain: ETGVTQSPTHLIKTRGQQVTLRCSSQSGHNTVSWYQQALGQGPQFIFQYYREEENGRGNFPPRFSGLQFPNYSSELNVNALELDDSALYLCASSSQWTGELFFGEGSRLTVL.

V usage is TRBV7-9 and J usage is TRBJ1-6; D gene unclear. The V end lost 6 bases, the J end lost 2 bases, and 11 bases lay between the germline ends. The CDR3 runs 15 residues. The germline V gene encodes CDR1 SEHNR and CDR2 FQNEAQ (reference sequence). This chain's CDR3 is CASRRTETYNSPLHF. The CDR3 region has the DNA TGTGCCAGCAGGAGGACTGAGACCTATAATTCACCCCTCCACTTT. Using reference TRBV7-9 and TRBJ1-6 for the parts outside the CDR3, the full variable domain is DTGVSQNPRHKITKRGQNVTFRCDPISEHNRLYWYRQTLGQGPEFLTYFQNEAQLEKSRLLSDRFSAERPKGSFSTLEIQRTEQGDSAMYLCASRRTETYNSPLHFGNGTRLTVT.

The rearrangement links TRBV2 to TRBJ2-5, with TRBD1 matching over 9 bases. Trimming cost V 4 bases and J 11 bases; bases outside gene matches: 11. The CDR3 runs to 14 residues. Germline V gene sequence: CDR1 SNHLY, CDR2 FYNNEI. The CDR3 loop is CASSGDRAPLEQYF. In DNA, the CDR3 is TGTGCCAGCAGTGGGGACAGGGCCCCTTTGGAGCAGTACTTC. Based on the CDR3 plus reference TRBV2 and TRBJ2-5, the full variable domain is EPEVTQTPSHQVTQMGQEVILRCVPISNHLYFYWYRQILGQKVEFLVSFYNNEISEKSEIFDDQFSVERPDGSNFTLKIRSTKLEDSAMYFCASSGDRAPLEQYFGPGTRLLVL.

In this sample, this clone turned up a few times. The chain carries TRBV4-3 and TRBJ1-2; 8 bases are shared with TRBD1. CDR1 and CDR2 from the germline V gene are LGHNA and YSLEER. The CDR3 spans 17 residues. V gave up 0 bases and J gave up 2 bases; unmatched junction bases: 8. CDR3 protein: CASSQDLAGQGNYGYTF. The CDR3 DNA reads TGCGCCAGCAGCCAAGATCTGGCAGGACAGGGCAACTATGGCTACACCTTC.

This chain links TRBV5-1 with TRBJ2-5, with 10 bases aligning to TRBD1. The J call is doubtful: the DNA matches TRBJ2-7 better. Germline V gives CDR1 SGHRS, CDR2 YFSETQ. CDR3 length equals 15 residues. The CDR3 here is CASSLSGQGGYEQYF. The CDR3 bases are TGCGCCAGCAGCTTGAGCGGACAGGGGGGTTACGAGCAGTACTTC.

This chain connects TRBV4-3 to TRBJ1-1; D is unclear. The V end lost 0 bases, the J end lost 10 bases, and 21 bases lay between the germline ends. There are 16 residues in the CDR3. Germline CDR1 and CDR2: LGHNA and YSLEER. CDR3 sequence: CASSQDRFGVAGRAFF. For the CDR3, the DNA is TGCGCCAGCAGCCAAGATAGGTTCGGCGTTGCGGGTCGAGCTTTCTTT.